These 10 T cell receptor beta chains were sequenced from one sample in a study of beta chain features in type 1 diabetes. The whole isolated RNA underwent reverse transcription, so sequencing captured expressed TCRB transcripts. Assay: immunoSEQ multiplex PCR; the TCRdb copy retains only in-frame clones and omits some. The data hold around 600,000 clones, with roughly an eighth observed a single time. These TCRs are of unknown antigen specificity. Study-wide points: Shortening of TCRB CDR3s, moderate but significant, appeared in all four CD4+ subsets of Type 1 diabetes patients.

Sequencing used naive CD4+ T cells from blood. Receptor source: a man between 25 and 39 years old with type 1 diabetes.

This clone appeared once. This rearrangement joins TRBV9 to TRBJ1-3; D remains ambiguous. Trimming took off 2 bases at V and 4 bases at J, with 10 bases between the two ends. Germline V lookup: CDR1 SGDLS, CDR2 YYNGEE. The CDR3 contains 14 residues. CDR3 bases: TGTGCCAGCAGCGTCGAAGGAGGCGGAAACACCATATATTTT. The encoded protein is CASSVEGGGNTIYF. Together with reference TRBV9 and TRBJ1-3, the CDR3 gives the full variable domain: DSGVTQTPKHLITATGQRVTLRCSPRSGDLSVYWYQQSLDQGLQFLIQYYNGEERAKGNILERFSAQQFPDLHSELNLSSLELGDSALYFCASSVEGGGNTIYFGEGSWLTVV.

This chain connects TRBV7-2 to TRBJ2-3; D remains unclear. The V gene lost 5 bases and the J gene lost 4 bases, with 10 bases spanning the gap. Germline CDR1 is SGHTA and CDR2 is FQGNSA. The CDR3 sequence is 13 residues long. In nucleotides, the CDR3 is TGTGCCAGCAGCCTTCGGGTCGCAGATACGCAGTATTTT. Translated, it gives CASSLRVADTQYF.

The chain couples TRBV5-1 to TRBJ2-3; D unresolved. The germline gives CDR1 SGHRS, CDR2 YFSETQ. CDR3 length: 14 residues. Between the trimmed V and J ends, which lost 0 bases and 6 bases, there was a span of 11 bases. CDR3 amino acids: CASSLAGRRDTQYF. In nucleotides, the CDR3 is TGCGCCAGCAGCTTGGCCGGACGTCGGGATACGCAGTATTTT.

In its sample, this clone was seen a few times. The chain has TRBV4-2 and TRBJ2-5; 13 nucleotides line up with TRBD2. This CDR3 is built from 17 residues. Germline CDR1 and CDR2: LGHNA and YNFKEQ. Trimming at V came to 4 bases and at J to 4 bases, leaving 9 bases not matched to a gene. CDR3 sequence reads: CASSLWTSGGSGETQYF. For the CDR3, the DNA is TGTGCCAGCAGCCTATGGACTAGCGGGGGTAGTGGAGAGACCCAGTACTTC.

This clone was counted only a few times. The rearrangement uses TRBV11-2 and TRBJ1-6; no reliable D call. With 4 bases removed from V and 8 bases from J, the gap between germline ends came to 6 bases. Germline assignment: CDR1 SGHAT and CDR2 FQNNGV. The CDR3 is 12 residues long. CDR3 DNA sequence: TGTGCCAGCAGCTCGACCCATTCACCCCTCCACTTT. It encodes CASSSTHSPLHF.

The chain carries TRBV29-1 and TRBJ1-4; D gene ambiguous. Germline CDR1 and CDR2: SQVTM and ANQGSEA. There are 15 residues in the CDR3. The V gene lost 6 bases and the J gene lost 5 bases, with 19 bases spanning the gap. CDR3 DNA sequence: TGCAGCGTAGTGGGGTCGGCTCGCGGAAATGAAAAACTGTTTTTT. It encodes CSVVGSARGNEKLFF.

This chain joins TRBV29-1 and TRBJ1-3; D unresolved. This CDR3 has 14 residues. The V end lost 3 bases, the J end lost 0 bases, and 9 bases lay between the germline ends. Germline lookup yields CDR1 SQVTM and CDR2 ANQGSEA. CDR3 region: CSVDRAPSGNTIYF. In DNA form, the CDR3 reads TGCAGCGTTGACAGAGCCCCCTCTGGAAACACCATATATTTT.

This clone appeared a few times. The rearrangement joins TRBV7-2 to TRBJ2-1, with no clear D. V lost 3 bases, J lost 8 bases, and 8 bases lay in between. The CDR3 contains 12 residues. Germline CDR1 is SGHTA and CDR2 is FQGNSA. The CDR3 sequence is CASSFLSDEQFF. As DNA, the CDR3 is TGTGCCAGCAGCTTTCTCTCCGATGAGCAGTTCTTC.

The chain employs TRBV10-2 and TRBJ1-5, with unresolved D. The CDR3 is 14 residues long. Germline V CDR1 and CDR2: WSHSY, SAAADI. V was shortened by 3 bases and J by 4 bases, with 10 bases between the two germline ends. The CDR3 DNA is TGCGCCAGCAGTGAAACCGGACGGAATCAGCCCCAGCATTTT. Its translation: CASSETGRNQPQHF.

This sequence joins TRBV7-9 and TRBJ1-4, with 9 bases that match TRBD1. This CDR3 contains 16 residues. J was trimmed by 0 bases and V by 5 bases; bases with no gene match: 4. The germline V gene has CDR1 SEHNR and CDR2 FQNEAQ (reference sequence). CDR3 sequence: CASSQGTGPTNEKLFF. The CDR3 DNA follows: TGTGCCAGCAGCCAAGGGACAGGGCCAACTAATGAAAAACTGTTTTTT.